The 23 T cell receptor beta chains listed next were all sequenced from one sample in a study of immune evolution from preneoplasia to lung adenocarcinoma. Profiled with immunoSEQ multiplex PCR; TCRdb holds only in-frame clones, not every one. The repertoire holds roughly 15,000 clones, with 85% as singletons. The specimen was FFPE lung adenocarcinoma in situ tissue. The origin of the receptors is a donor of 70 years or more with lung adenocarcinoma.

This clone was counted between two and nine times. J is TRBJ2-2 and V is TRBV27; possibly TRBD2 for D (5 bases). Germline lookup yields CDR1 MNHEY and CDR2 SMNVEV (reference sequence). The CDR3 has 14 residues. The V and J ends lost 3 bases and 6 bases respectively, with 11 bases between them. CDR3 DNA: TGTGCCAGCAGTTTGAGTGACTATTCCGGGGAGCTGTTTTTT. Amino acids: CASSLSDYSGELFF.

This chain uses TRBV5-1 with TRBJ2-1; 10 bases match TRBD1. The CDR3 contains 14 residues. With 6 bases clipped from V and 8 bases from J, the junction kept 8 bases outside the gene matches. Looked up from germline, CDR1 is SGHRS and CDR2 is YFSETQ. CDR3 sequence: CASTSGTGDDEQFF. CDR3 in DNA: TGCGCCAGCACTTCCGGGACAGGGGATGATGAGCAGTTCTTC.

The CDR3 protein is CASRPSGGSYEQYF. CDR3 sequence (DNA): TGTGCCAGCAGGCCATCCGGGGGTTCCTACGAGCAGTACTTC. V is TRBV7-2 and J is TRBJ2-7, with D perhaps TRBD2 (6 bases). The V and J ends lost 6 bases and 1 base respectively, with 13 bases between them. In germline, CDR1 is SGHTA, CDR2 FQGNSA. This CDR3 is built from 14 residues.

The CDR3 loop reads CASSADPSTDTQYF. The CDR3 bases are TGTGCCAGCAGTGCCGATCCTAGCACAGATACGCAGTATTTT. J is TRBJ2-3 and V is TRBV6-4; D remains ambiguous. V was cut by 4 bases and J by 0 bases, with 8 bases left in between. The V gene's germline CDR1 is MRHNA and CDR2 SNTAGT. The CDR3 is 14 residues long.

The chain couples TRBV5-1 to TRBJ1-4, with 7 nucleotides matching TRBD1. Trimming removed 6 bases from V and 3 bases from J; junction bases left unmatched: 8. The CDR3 has 15 residues. Germline assignment: CDR1 SGHRS and CDR2 YFSETQ. The CDR3 protein is CASKSTGTANEKLFF. The CDR3 nucleotides are TGCGCCAGCAAAAGCACCGGGACAGCTAATGAAAAACTGTTTTTT.

V gene TRBV11-2 combines with J gene TRBJ1-2, with 7 nucleotides matching TRBD1. V trimming: 5 bases; J trimming: 4 bases; junction bases outside the gene matches: 4. The CDR3 is made up of 13 amino acids. CDR1 and CDR2 from the germline V gene are SGHAT and FQNNGV. CDR3 in DNA: TGTGCCAGCAGCGAGGGACAGATCTATGGCTACACCTTC. It specifies CASSEGQIYGYTF.

The V and J genes are TRBV11-2 and TRBJ2-1; perhaps TRBD2 as D (5 bases). The CDR3 contains 17 residues. Trimming took off 5 bases at V and 6 bases at J, with 23 bases between the two ends. The germline CDR1 and CDR2 sequences are SGHAT and FQNNGV. Here the CDR3 DNA reads TGTGCCAGCAGCCGAGGGCGGATGGAGAAACTGTTCAATGAGCAGTTCTTC. It specifies CASSRGRMEKLFNEQFF.

This chain links TRBV4-2 with TRBJ2-3; D not resolved. V gave up 0 bases and J gave up 6 bases, with 7 bases separating them. Per germline, CDR1 LGHNA and CDR2 YNFKEQ. The CDR3 extends over 13 amino acids. CDR3 region: CASSQDRLDTQYF. The CDR3 DNA sequence: TGTGCCAGCAGCCAAGATCGTCTCGATACGCAGTATTTT.

The CDR3 DNA follows: TGTGCCAGCAGTGAGCGTACAGGGGGCAGTCAGCCCCAGCATTTT. It yields the protein CASSERTGGSQPQHF. V usage is TRBV2 and J usage is TRBJ1-5; 9 nucleotides line up with TRBD1. With 3 bases clipped from V and 6 bases from J, the junction kept 6 bases outside the gene matches. The CDR3 totals 15 residues. Germline-derived CDR1 and CDR2 are SNHLY and FYNNEI.

This clone has only one observation. In nucleotides, the CDR3 is TGCGCCAGCAGCCTGCAGGCCACCCGGGACCAGTACTTC. Residues: CASSLQATRDQYF. The chain combines TRBV5-1 with TRBJ2-7, with D perhaps matching TRBD1 or TRBD2 (5 bases each). CDR3 length: 13 amino acids. V was trimmed by 4 bases and J by 10 bases, leaving 18 bases between them. In germline, CDR1 is SGHRS, CDR2 YFSETQ.

The V call is TRBV18, the J call TRBJ1-2; 8 bases align to TRBD1. Germline V gene sequence: CDR1 KGHSH, CDR2 LQKENI. Losses at the gene ends were 1 base for V and 9 bases for J; bases not matched to a gene: 4. This CDR3 region has 13 residues. CDR3 in DNA: TGTGCCAGCTCACCACTCAGGGGGCAGAGCTACACCTTC. Translating it yields CASSPLRGQSYTF.

The chain recombines TRBV11-1 with TRBJ2-5; 15 bases map to TRBD2. The V gene end was trimmed by 5 bases and the J gene end by 2 bases; junction bases not matched to a gene: 6. Germline V lookup: CDR1 SGHAT, CDR2 FQDESV (reference sequence). The CDR3 loop spans 17 amino acids. CDR3 nucleotide sequence: TGTGCCAGCAGCCCGGGACTAGCGGGGGGAGGGCAAGAGACCCAGTACTTC. This translates into CASSPGLAGGGQETQYF.

The genes are TRBV6-1 and TRBJ2-7; D is unresolved. The CDR3 totals 15 residues. V was pared by 1 base and J by 0 bases, with 10 bases between. Looked up from germline, CDR1 is MNHNS and CDR2 is SASEGT. The CDR3 is CASSEEGWFSYEQYF. The CDR3 DNA reads as TGTGCCAGCAGTGAAGAAGGCTGGTTCTCCTACGAGCAGTACTTC.

CDR3 protein: CASSLEGGPSSYEQYF. The CDR3 bases are TGTGCCAGCAGCTTAGAGGGGGGGCCCTCCTCCTACGAGCAGTACTTC. V is TRBV7-2 and J is TRBJ2-7, with D possibly matching TRBD2 (7 bases). Germline CDR1 SGHTA, CDR2 FQGNSA. CDR3 length: 16 amino acids. Trimming stripped 1 base from V and 0 bases from J, with 13 bases between.

The chain joins TRBV6-5 to TRBJ2-7, with TRBD1 matching over 7 bases. This CDR3 region has 15 residues. The V and J ends lost 4 bases and 2 bases, in that order; junction bases with no gene match: 8. The germline V gene has CDR1 MNHEY and CDR2 SVGAGI. The DNA of the CDR3 is TGTGCCAGCAGTTCCCCGGGCAGGGGGACCTACGAGCAGTACTTC. This sequence encodes CASSSPGRGTYEQYF.

The chain recombines TRBV5-5 with TRBJ2-7; 12 bases are shared with TRBD2. This CDR3 has 15 amino acids. Germline V gives CDR1 SGHKS, CDR2 YYEKEE (reference sequence). The junction had 7 bases not matched to a gene; V was cut back by 4 bases and J by 5 bases. The chain's CDR3 is CASSILAGGVNEQYF. The CDR3 region has the DNA TGTGCCAGCAGCATACTAGCGGGAGGTGTCAACGAGCAGTACTTC.

The genes are TRBV9 and TRBJ1-2; 8 nucleotides line up with TRBD1. Germline V gene lookup returns CDR1 SGDLS and CDR2 YYNGEE. The CDR3 totals 14 residues. With 4 bases clipped from V and 8 bases from J, the junction kept 10 bases outside the gene matches. CDR3 in amino acids: CASSPPDRVGGYTF. CDR3 in DNA: TGTGCCAGCAGCCCCCCGGACAGGGTGGGCGGCTACACCTTC.

The chain recombines TRBV28 with TRBJ1-4; perhaps TRBD1 as D (5 bases). V was cut by 4 bases and J by 3 bases, with 15 bases left in between. This CDR3 contains 16 residues. CDR1 is MDHEN, CDR2 SYDVKM, per germline. The chain's CDR3 is CASSSPGGGANEKLFF. The CDR3 DNA reads TGTGCCAGCAGTTCCCCCGGCGGGGGGGCTAATGAAAAACTGTTTTTT. Based on the CDR3 plus reference TRBV28 and TRBJ1-4, the full variable domain is DVKVTQSSRYLVKRTGEKVFLECVQDMDHENMFWYRQDPGLGLRLIYFSYDVKMKEKGDIPEGYSVSREKKERFSLILESASTNQTSMYLCASSSPGGGANEKLFFGSGTQLSVL.

The gene calls are TRBV10-3 and TRBJ2-6; D is ambiguous. The CDR3 is 15 amino acids. V was pared by 6 bases and J by 0 bases, with 9 bases between. Per germline, CDR1 ENHRY and CDR2 SYGVKD. CDR3 in amino acids: CAIRNSYSGANVLTF. The DNA of the CDR3 is TGTGCCATCAGGAACAGCTACTCTGGGGCCAACGTCCTGACTTTC.

DNA of the CDR3: TGTGCCAGCAGCCAAGAAGGGGGCACCATGAACACTGAAGCTTTCTTT. Its translation: CASSQEGGTMNTEAFF. The chain has TRBV4-2 and TRBJ1-1, with TRBD1 matching over 7 bases. Germline CDR1 and CDR2: LGHNA and YNFKEQ. The CDR3 spans 16 residues. The trim removed 0 bases at V and 0 bases at J, leaving 4 bases unmatched.

The CDR3 here is CASSINARGYEQYF. The CDR3 DNA follows: TGTGCCAGTAGTATTAATGCGAGAGGGTACGAGCAGTACTTC. The chain employs TRBV19 and TRBJ2-7; a possible D gene is TRBD2 (5 bases). Germline V gene sequence: CDR1 LNHDA, CDR2 SQIVND (reference sequence). CDR3 length equals 14 residues. Between the trimmed V and J ends, which lost 3 bases and 4 bases, there was a span of 13 bases.

The gene calls are TRBV19 and TRBJ1-1, with 8 bases that match TRBD1. This CDR3 spans 15 amino acids. Germline CDR1 is LNHDA and CDR2 is SQIVND (reference sequence). V trimming: 5 bases; J trimming: 1 base; junction bases outside the gene matches: 6. In DNA, the CDR3 is TGTGCCAGTAGTTCCCGAACAGGGGGGAACACTGAAGCTTTCTTT. Translation gives CASSSRTGGNTEAFF.

The V gene is TRBV5-4, the J gene TRBJ1-1; 10 positions agree with TRBD1. V shed 4 bases, J shed 0 bases, and the junction held 12 bases outside the gene matches. The CDR3 consists of 18 residues. Germline loops: CDR1 SGHNT, CDR2 YYREEE (reference sequence). The CDR3 sequence: CASSHTPGQGLMNTEAFF. In nucleotides, the CDR3 is TGTGCCAGCAGCCACACCCCGGGACAGGGGCTCATGAACACTGAAGCTTTCTTT.